The rows below give T cell receptor beta chains drawn from one sample of a study of tumor and adjacent non-tumor tissue in lung cancer. TCRdb itself ran the multiplex PCR reads through MiXCR, one entry per CDR3 protein. Of tens of thousands of distinct CDR3 sequences listed, about 70% were seen once; the top ten hold roughly 25%. Input material: distant non-tumor lung tissue. These TCRs come from a woman in her sixties or seventies with non-small cell lung cancer. Each CDR3 is given with its conserved first and last residue.

V | CDR3
TRBV7-2 | CASSLWLAGGYEQYF
TRBV6-5 | CTSSYSTGTGPINLHF
TRBV11-2 | CASSLGNGRTDTHYF
TRBV20-1 | CSAATGVGTEQYF
TRBV5-5 | CANSLRTGNSEAFF
TRBV14 | CVSRRDRVEAFF
TRBV12-3/TRBV12-4 | CDSSFDGGGNEQLF
TRBV4-2 | CVSSPRGAQNIQYF
TRBV11-3 | CISSRDSGDTQYF
TRBV12-3/TRBV12-4 | CASRLAGDPDTQYF
TRBV4-1 | CASGFSAANNEQFF
TRBV14 | CASSYTGSVGAFF
TRBV11-3 | CVSSLEDRYNSPPHF
TRBV20-1 | CSASTVNTGELFF
TRBV28 | CASSLQSPGLAVIELFF
TRBV11-2 | CGSSLSLGAGELFF
TRBV6-5 | CTNPSTCSPLHF
TRBV7-8 | CAGSFQWGDGYIF
TRBV9 | CASSSGGTSETQYF
TRBV11-1 | CASSFTSGYEQYF
TRBV6-2/TRBV6-3 | CACSYGGHIGGLETQYF
TRBV6-2/TRBV6-3 | CASKDPGGEDEQLF
TRBV5-1 | CASSLSVATNEKLFF
TRBV4-2 | CASSHDLPGYSNQPQHF
TRBV14 | CASSPPGSLKTGELFF
TRBV29-1 | CSAMKDSSSTDTHYF
TRBV6-6 | CVNSRQTGGNYEQHF
TRBV9 | CAIRGQGAMNTEAFF
TRBV6-2/TRBV6-3 | CASSYTRQRANTGEPFF